This record covers a single TCR beta chain. The sample comes from a study of shared T cell receptors in the human thymus. Produced via immunoSEQ multiplex PCR; TCRdb's table is partial and in-frame only. The sample lists fewer than 700,000 clones; roughly 90% were seen once. Trimming took 0 bases from V and 1 from J; bases not matched to a gene: 2. The CDR3 runs 15 residues. In germline, CDR1 is MGHRA, CDR2 YSYEKL. Separately, the same data were catalogued under a study of human thymus T cells. Per that study: The donor group consisted of healthy Finnish infants who were having corrective surgery for congenital heart defects. Corrective heart surgery yielded the resections from which the thymus tissue came.

Sequencing was carried out using thymocytes. The source is a boy younger than two with a congenital heart defect. The rearrangement joins TRBV4-1 to TRBJ2-5, with 7 bases fitting TRBD2. In nucleotides, the CDR3 is TGCGCCAGCAGCCAAGAGGCTAGCGGCCAAGAGACCCAGTACTTC. This translates into CASSQEASGQETQYF.